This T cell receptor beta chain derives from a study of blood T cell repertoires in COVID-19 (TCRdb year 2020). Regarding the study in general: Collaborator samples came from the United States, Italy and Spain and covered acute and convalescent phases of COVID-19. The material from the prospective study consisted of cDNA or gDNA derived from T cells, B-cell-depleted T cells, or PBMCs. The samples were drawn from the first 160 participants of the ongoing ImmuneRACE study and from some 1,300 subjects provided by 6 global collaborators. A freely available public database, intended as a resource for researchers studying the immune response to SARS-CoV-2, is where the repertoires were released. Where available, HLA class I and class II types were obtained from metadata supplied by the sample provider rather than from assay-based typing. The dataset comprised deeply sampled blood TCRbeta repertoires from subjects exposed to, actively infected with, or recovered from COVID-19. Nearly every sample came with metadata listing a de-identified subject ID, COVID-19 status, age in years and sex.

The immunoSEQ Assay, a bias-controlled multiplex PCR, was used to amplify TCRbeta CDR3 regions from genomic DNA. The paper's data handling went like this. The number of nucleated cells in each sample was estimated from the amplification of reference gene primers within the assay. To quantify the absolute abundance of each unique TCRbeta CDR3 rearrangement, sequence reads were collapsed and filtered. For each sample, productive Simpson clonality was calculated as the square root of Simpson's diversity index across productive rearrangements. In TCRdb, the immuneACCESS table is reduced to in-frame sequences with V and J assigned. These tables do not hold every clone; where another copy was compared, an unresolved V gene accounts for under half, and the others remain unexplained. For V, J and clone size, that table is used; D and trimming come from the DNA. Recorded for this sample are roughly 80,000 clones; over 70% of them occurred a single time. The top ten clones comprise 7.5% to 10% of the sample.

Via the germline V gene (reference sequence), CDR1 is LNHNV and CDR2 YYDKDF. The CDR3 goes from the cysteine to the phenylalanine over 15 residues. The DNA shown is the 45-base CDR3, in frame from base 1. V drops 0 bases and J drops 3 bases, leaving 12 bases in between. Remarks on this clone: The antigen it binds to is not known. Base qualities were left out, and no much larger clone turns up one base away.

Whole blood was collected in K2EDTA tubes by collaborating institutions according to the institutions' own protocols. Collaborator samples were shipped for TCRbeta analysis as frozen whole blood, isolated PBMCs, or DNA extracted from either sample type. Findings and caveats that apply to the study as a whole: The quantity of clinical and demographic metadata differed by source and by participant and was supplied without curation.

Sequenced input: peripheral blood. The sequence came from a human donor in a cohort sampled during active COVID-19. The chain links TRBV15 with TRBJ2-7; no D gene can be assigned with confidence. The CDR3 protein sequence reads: CATSRDPGLRYEQYF. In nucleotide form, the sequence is TGTGCCACCAGCAGAGATCCTGGGCTGCGCTACGAGCAGTACTTC. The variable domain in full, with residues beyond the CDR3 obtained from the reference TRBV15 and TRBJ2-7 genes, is DAMVIQNPRYQVTQFGKPVTLSCSQTLNHNVMYWYQQKSSQAPKLLFHYYDKDFNNEADTPDNFQSRRPNTSFCFLDIRSPGLGDTAMYLCATSRDPGLRYEQYFGPGTRLTVT.